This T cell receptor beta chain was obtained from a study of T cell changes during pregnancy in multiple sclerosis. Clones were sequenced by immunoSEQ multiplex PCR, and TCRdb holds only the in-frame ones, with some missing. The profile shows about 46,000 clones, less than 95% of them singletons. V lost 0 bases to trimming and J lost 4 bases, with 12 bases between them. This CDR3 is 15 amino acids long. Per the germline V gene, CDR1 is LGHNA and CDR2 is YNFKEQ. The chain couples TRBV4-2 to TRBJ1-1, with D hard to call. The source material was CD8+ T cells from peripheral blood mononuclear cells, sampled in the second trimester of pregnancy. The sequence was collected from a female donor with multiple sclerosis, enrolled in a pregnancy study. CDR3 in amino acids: CASSQDRYAATEAFF. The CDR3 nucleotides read TGTGCCAGCAGCCAAGATCGGTACGCCGCCACTGAAGCTTTCTTT.